The TCR beta chain described here comes from a study of regulatory T cells in long-lasting Graves disease. Time point meaning: persistent/refractory GD, antithyroid drugs over 5 years with positive TRAb. RNA from PBMCs was the source of the TCR library. It was American Thyroid Association guidelines that determined Graves' disease diagnosis. The CDR3 is 16 amino acids. V lost 3 bases to trimming and J lost 0 bases, with 11 bases between them. Germline CDR1 reads SGHTA; CDR2 reads FQGTGA. The TCR beta library used iRepertoire HTBI primers with Arm-PCR amplification of CDR3. TCRdb recomputed calls from the multiplex PCR reads with MiXCR, one row per CDR3 protein. The data contain around 500,000 distinct CDR3 sequences, roughly 20% of them singletons. This clonotype was seen ten or more times. The antigen remains undetermined. The study's findings and limits: Persistent disease favored TRBV28, TRBJ1-2 and TRBJ2-5. The persistent group shared 2,500 to 3,000 public clonotypes, more than the 966 shared by new patients.

The chain links TRBV7-3 to TRBJ2-2, with D uncertain. The source of this sequence is a female donor with Graves disease. Here the sequenced sample was peripheral blood mononuclear cells (PBMCs), taken when the disease was refractory, from a patient treated with antithyroid drugs. The chain's CDR3 is CASSLTLTANTGELFF. The CDR3, as DNA: TGTGCCAGCAGCTTGACACTGACCGCGAACACCGGGGAGCTGTTTTTT.